This passage covers 12 T cell receptor beta chains from one sample sequenced in a study of blood T cell repertoires in COVID-19. Sequencing used immunoSEQ multiplex PCR; TCRdb keeps in-frame clones, though not all of them. The table has some 250,000 clones, around 89% seen once. The sample was PBMCs or T cells enriched from blood (not recorded which). These receptors originate from a man aged 40-49 years who had recovered from COVID-19.

The J gene is TRBJ2-5, the V gene TRBV7-2, with TRBD2 as a possible D gene (5 bases). V dropped 8 bases and J dropped 3 bases, with 19 bases sitting between them. Germline V gives CDR1 SGHTA, CDR2 FQGNSA. The CDR3 spans 15 residues. The CDR3 nucleotides are TGTGCCAGCGGAAGGACGAATCTGCGGGAAGAGACCCAGTACTTC. Translating it yields CASGRTNLREETQYF.

The chain recombines TRBV10-3 with TRBJ1-6, with D tentatively TRBD1 (6 bases). Deletions cut 6 bases from V and 11 bases from J, with 14 bases between. The CDR3 loop spans 13 amino acids. The germline gives CDR1 ENHRY, CDR2 SYGVKD. CDR3 nucleotide sequence: TGTGCCATCAGACAGGGAGTTAGTGCACCCCTCCACTTT. This gives the protein CAIRQGVSAPLHF.

The chain is built from TRBV19 and TRBJ1-5; TRBD1 matches 9 bases. The V gene end was trimmed by 10 bases and the J gene end by 4 bases; junction bases not matched to a gene: 5. The CDR3 loop spans 13 amino acids. Germline V gene lookup returns CDR1 LNHDA and CDR2 SQIVND (reference sequence). The CDR3 is CATSGTGNQPQHF. For the CDR3, the DNA is TGTGCCACCTCCGGGACAGGGAATCAGCCCCAGCATTTT.

This rearrangement joins TRBV19 to TRBJ2-1; tentatively, D is TRBD1 (5 bases). CDR3 length: 15 residues. The V gene lost 3 bases and the J gene lost 8 bases, with 17 bases spanning the gap. In germline, CDR1 is LNHDA, CDR2 SQIVND (reference sequence). The CDR3 protein is CASSIYLGRRDEQFF. The CDR3 bases are TGTGCCAGTAGTATTTACCTGGGGCGCAGGGATGAGCAGTTCTTC.

The chain employs TRBV10-3 and TRBJ2-6, with a possible D match to TRBD2 (5 bases). The CDR3 runs 17 residues. Per germline, CDR1 ENHRY and CDR2 SYGVKD. V was trimmed by 2 bases and J by 0 bases, leaving 11 bases between them. This CDR3 is CAISETGRSSGANVLTF. The CDR3, as DNA: TGTGCCATCAGTGAGACGGGGAGAAGCTCTGGGGCCAACGTCCTGACTTTC.

This chain links TRBV6-5 with TRBJ1-3; 7 bases fit TRBD1. Trimming took 6 bases from V and 0 from J; bases not matched to a gene: 5. The CDR3 has 15 amino acids. Germline V gene data show CDR1 as MNHEY and CDR2 as SVGAGI. The CDR3 region is CASRTGISSGNTIYF. CDR3 sequence (DNA): TGTGCCAGCAGGACAGGGATCTCCTCTGGAAACACCATATATTTT.

On this clone: At the DNA level, this CDR3 is encoded by other sequences in the same sample as well. The CDR3 sequence: CASSLGQGGTGELFF. Here the CDR3 DNA reads TGCGCCAGCAGCCTTGGACAGGGAGGCACCGGGGAGCTGTTTTTT. This rearrangement joins TRBV4-3 to TRBJ2-2, with 8 bases fitting TRBD1. Germline CDR1 is LGHNA and CDR2 is YSLEER. This CDR3 contains 15 residues. V lost 4 bases, J lost 4 bases, and 5 bases stayed unmatched.

V usage is TRBV27 and J usage is TRBJ2-1, with TRBD2 as a possible D gene (5 bases). Germline V gene sequence: CDR1 MNHEY, CDR2 SMNVEV (reference sequence). Trimming shortened V by 3 bases and J by 7 bases, and 19 bases separated the two germline ends. CDR3 length: 16 amino acids. CDR3 DNA: TGTGCCAGCAGTTTGGGAGTAGTAGTTTCTCCAAATGAGCAGTTCTTC. Translating it yields CASSLGVVVSPNEQFF.

The V call is TRBV5-6, the J call TRBJ2-3; D gene uncertain. The V gene's germline CDR1 is SGHDT and CDR2 YYEEEE. The V end was cut by 0 bases, the J end by 4 bases, with 6 bases between. CDR3 length: 13 residues. This CDR3 is CASSLGVADTQYF. CDR3 in DNA: TGTGCCAGCAGCTTGGGAGTCGCAGATACGCAGTATTTT.

This clone was seen many times. The V gene is TRBV11-3, the J gene TRBJ1-2; D perhaps matches TRBD1 (5 bases). Between the trimmed V and J ends, which lost 4 bases and 2 bases, there was a span of 11 bases. Germline V gives CDR1 SGHNT, CDR2 YENEEA. This CDR3 region has 14 residues. The CDR3 loop is CASSSRTTNYGYTF. CDR3 nucleotides: TGTGCCAGCAGCTCACGGACAACCAACTATGGCTACACCTTC.

This clone came up once. The chain carries TRBV19 and TRBJ2-7; 9 nucleotides agree with TRBD1. Losses at the gene ends were 4 bases for V and 3 bases for J; bases not matched to a gene: 7. The CDR3 extends over 15 amino acids. Germline V lookup: CDR1 LNHDA, CDR2 SQIVND (reference sequence). CDR3 DNA sequence: TGTGCCAGTAGTACCGGACAGGGGTCTCACTACGAGCAGTACTTC. It is translated as CASSTGQGSHYEQYF.

This chain uses TRBV4-2 with TRBJ2-7; D unresolved. The CDR3 extends over 13 amino acids. CDR1 is LGHNA and CDR2 is YNFKEQ in the germline V gene. V was pared by 3 bases and J by 3 bases, with 9 bases between. Here the CDR3 DNA reads TGTGCCAGCAGCCAGGGCGAGAACTACGAGCAGTACTTC. It translates to CASSQGENYEQYF.